This TCR beta chain was retrieved from a study of cytomegalovirus exposure and HLA in healthy donors. On this clone itself: Its antigen is unidentified.

Study-wide findings and caveats: When a later analysis was performed, an Asian-associated ancestry cluster reportedly had fewer N-insertions than the approximately 700-donor mean.

The trim removed 4 bases at V and 15 bases at J, leaving 14 bases unmatched. CDR1 and CDR2 from the germline V gene are SGHNT and YYREEE (reference sequence). This CDR3 spans 14 amino acids. Use of 60 Vbeta and 13 Jbeta primers characterized the PCR. Generated by immunoSEQ multiplex PCR, the TCRdb table keeps only in-frame clones and is missing some. The table has about 150,000 clones, around 83% seen once. The chain joins TRBV5-4 to TRBJ2-1, with 9 bases fitting TRBD1. Sequences were obtained from PBMCs. The origin of this receptor is a woman aged 18 to 35 in good health and CMV-seronegative. CDR3 nucleotides: TGTGCCAGCAGCGTAACAGGGGGCGCCGAGCCTAGGTTCTTC. It codes for CASSVTGGAEPRFF.